Sequencing of this TCR beta chain was carried out in a study of cytomegalovirus exposure and HLA in healthy donors. For this clone: Its antigen is unidentified.

Study-wide findings and caveats: The study listed 150 to 200 cytomegalovirus-associated TCR beta chains.

Germline loops: CDR1 SGDLS, CDR2 YYNGEE. CDR3 length equals 15 residues. Trimming cost V 0 bases and J 2 bases; bases outside gene matches: 5. Both 60 Vbeta primers and 13 Jbeta primers went into the PCR. Profiled with immunoSEQ multiplex PCR; TCRdb holds only in-frame clones, not every one. The sample's table shows fewer than 95,000 clones. Sequencing was performed on PBMCs. The chain joins TRBV9 to TRBJ2-7; 7 bases align to TRBD2. This clonotype was sampled from a woman between 40 and 50 years old in good health and CMV-seropositive. Here the CDR3 DNA reads TGTGCCAGCAGCGTAGAGGGCGGGAGCACCTACGAGCAGTACTTC. The encoded protein is CASSVEGGSTYEQYF.